Below, 25 T cell receptor beta chains from the same sample are listed, as sequenced in a study of blood T cells in healthy people across ages. The use of a sample-barcoded 5' primer and a J-beta primer mix characterized a second PCR of roughly 6 to 11 cycles. From the 5' RACE reads, TCRdb called clonotypes with MiXCR, one entry per CDR3 protein. The repertoire holds 600,000 to 850,000 distinct CDR3 sequences, roughly 25% seen once, with around 9.2% in the top ten. These data were likewise used in another study, on T cells of mothers and their children.

Sequenced material: blood. These receptors all stem from a boy aged 10-17 years in good health.

This chain joins TRBV27 and TRBJ2-3; D not resolved. Trimming left V 8 bases short and J 2 bases short, with 11 bases between. Looked up from germline, CDR1 is MNHEY and CDR2 is SMNVEV (reference sequence). This CDR3 comprises 13 residues. Written as DNA, the CDR3 is TGTGCCAGCGAGGATAGCCTCACAGATACGCAGTATTTT. Translation gives CASEDSLTDTQYF.

This clonotype was recorded a few times. The rearrangement joins TRBV6-2 or TRBV6-3 to TRBJ1-1; perhaps TRBD1 as D (5 bases). The CDR3 spans 14 residues. Germline values: CDR1 MNHEY, CDR2 SVGEGT. Trimming took 10 bases from V and 3 from J, leaving 18 bases between them. The CDR3 sequence: CATAGRTGDTEAFF. For the CDR3, the DNA is TGTGCCACAGCTGGGCGGACGGGGGACACTGAAGCTTTCTTT.

This sequence joins TRBV20-1 and TRBJ1-2, with 9 bases identical to TRBD1. The CDR3 is made up of 15 amino acids. V was pared by 4 bases and J by 2 bases, with 8 bases of the junction left unmatched. Germline V gives CDR1 DFQATT, CDR2 SNEGSKA (reference sequence). The CDR3, as DNA: TGCAGTGCTATCTCGGACGACAGGGGGAACTATGGCTACACCTTC. Translation: CSAISDDRGNYGYTF.

This sequence joins TRBV5-4 and TRBJ2-3, with D perhaps TRBD2 (5 bases). Germline loops: CDR1 SGHNT, CDR2 YYREEE (reference sequence). The CDR3 runs 14 residues. The V end was cut by 6 bases, the J end by 3 bases, with 14 bases between. The CDR3: CASTRPGKTDTQYF. CDR3 in DNA: TGTGCCAGCACCCGTCCGGGGAAAACAGATACGCAGTATTTT.

The J gene is TRBJ1-4, the V gene TRBV6-1; 7 positions match TRBD1. The junction had 7 bases not matched to a gene; V was cut back by 3 bases and J by 6 bases. Germline V gives CDR1 MNHNS, CDR2 SASEGT. The CDR3 sequence is 15 residues long. The CDR3 spells CASSDTGEGDEKLFF. In DNA, the CDR3 is TGTGCCAGCAGTGATACAGGGGAGGGGGATGAAAAACTGTTTTTT.

This chain links TRBV3-1 with TRBJ2-5; D is perhaps TRBD1 (5 bases). The last part of the DNA fits TRBJ2-7 better; the J call may be wrong. There are 17 residues in the CDR3. CDR1 is LGHDT, CDR2 YNNKEL, per germline (reference sequence). The CDR3 region is CASSQGREELRAYEQYF. DNA for the CDR3: TGTGCCAGCAGCCAGGGCAGGGAAGAGTTAAGGGCCTACGAGCAGTACTTC.

This clonotype occurred a few times. The V gene is TRBV3-1, the J gene TRBJ2-2, with D perhaps TRBD2 (6 bases). The CDR3 has 15 amino acids. With 1 base removed from V and 7 bases from J, the gap between germline ends came to 13 bases. Germline CDR1 LGHDT, CDR2 YNNKEL (reference sequence). CDR3 DNA sequence: TGTGCCAGCAGCCAAGGCGGGACTTACGGCGGGGAGCTGTTTTTT. Amino acids: CASSQGGTYGGELFF.

This clonotype was seen a few times. The chain couples TRBV7-2 to TRBJ2-5; possible D gene TRBD1, 6 bases. The CDR3 length is 18 residues. The germline CDR1 and CDR2 sequences are SGHTA and FQGNSA. V was clipped by 2 bases and J by 2 bases, with 21 bases between them. The CDR3, as DNA: TGTGCCAGCAGCTTACAGCAGACAGTGAGGGGACATCAAGAGACCCAGTACTTC. This sequence encodes CASSLQQTVRGHQETQYF.

This sequence joins TRBV29-1 and TRBJ2-4, with D possibly called TRBD1 or TRBD2 (5 bases each). Germline V gene sequence: CDR1 SQVTM, CDR2 ANQGSEA. Trimming left V 4 bases short and J 6 bases short, with 16 bases between. CDR3 length: 14 amino acids. As DNA, the CDR3 is TGCAGCGTTGCCGGCAGGGTGGGGAGAAACATTCAGTACTTC. Translated, it gives CSVAGRVGRNIQYF. Full variable domain (remainder filled in from reference TRBV29-1 and TRBJ2-4): SAVISQKPSRDICQRGTSLTIQCQVDSQVTMMFWYRQQPGQSLTLIATANQGSEATYESGFVIDKFPISRPNLTFSTLTVSNMSPEDSSIYLCSVAGRVGRNIQYFGAGTRLSVL.

This CDR3 reads CASSPRGWVQETQYF. CDR3 nucleotides: TGTGCCAGCAGTCCACGGGGGTGGGTACAAGAGACCCAGTACTTC. V is TRBV28 and J is TRBJ2-5; the D gene is possibly TRBD2 (6 bases). The CDR3 runs to 15 residues. Germline CDR1 is MDHEN and CDR2 is SYDVKM. The V gene lost 5 bases and the J gene lost 2 bases, with 15 bases spanning the gap.

V is TRBV29-1 and J is TRBJ1-2; D is unclear. CDR3 length: 12 residues. CDR1 and CDR2 (germline): SQVTM, ANQGSEA. V was trimmed by 5 bases and J by 8 bases, leaving 15 bases between them. The CDR3 DNA follows: TGCAGCGTTCTCCCGGAGTCGGGGGGCTACACCTTC. The encoded protein is CSVLPESGGYTF.

This chain links TRBV6-1 with TRBJ2-7, with 10 nucleotides matching TRBD2. The CDR3 totals 15 residues. V gave up 7 bases and J gave up 2 bases; unmatched junction bases: 8. CDR1 is MNHNS, CDR2 SASEGT, per germline. The CDR3 reads CASNSGLAVAYEQYF. Written as DNA, the CDR3 is TGTGCCAGCAACTCTGGACTAGCGGTAGCCTACGAGCAGTACTTC.

This clonotype showed up just a few times. The J gene is TRBJ2-7, the V gene TRBV5-1; 7 bases are a match to TRBD2. The CDR3 sequence is 14 residues long. Per germline, CDR1 SGHRS and CDR2 YFSETQ. Trimming took 5 bases from V and 4 from J; bases not matched to a gene: 9. CDR3 protein: CASSLRGEGYEQYF. CDR3 sequence (DNA): TGCGCCAGCAGTCTCCGGGGGGAGGGGTACGAGCAGTACTTC.

This clonotype was detected a few times. The chain links TRBV29-1 to TRBJ2-1; 10 nucleotides line up with TRBD2. CDR1 and CDR2 from the germline V gene are SQVTM and ANQGSEA. There are 17 residues in the CDR3. Losses at the gene ends were 7 bases for V and 4 bases for J; bases not matched to a gene: 16. The CDR3 nucleotides read TGCAGCGCCGGGGCTAGCGGGGGTGAGGGGATTTACAATGAGCAGTTCTTC. Translating it yields CSAGASGGEGIYNEQFF.

This chain uses TRBV29-1 with TRBJ2-3, with D possibly matching TRBD2 (7 bases). V lost 0 bases to trimming and J lost 6 bases, with 19 bases between them. CDR3 length: 16 residues. Germline-derived CDR1 and CDR2 are SQVTM and ANQGSEA. The DNA of the CDR3 is TGCAGCGTTGAAGAGGGGGGGGGCCTTATTTCGGATACGCAGTATTTT. Translated, it gives CSVEEGGGLISDTQYF.

This chain connects TRBV10-2 to TRBJ2-7; D is unresolved. Germline CDR1 and CDR2: WSHSY and SAAADI. The CDR3 totals 16 residues. Trimming removed 3 bases at V and 2 bases at J, with 17 bases between. The CDR3 bases are TGCGCCAGCAGTGACCCCCGACGGTGGATCACCTACGAGCAGTACTTC. Protein: CASSDPRRWITYEQYF.

This clonotype was observed a few times. This chain joins TRBV9 and TRBJ2-5, with a weak D call TRBD1 (5 bases). The CDR3 has 15 amino acids. V gave up 6 bases and J gave up 0 bases, with 15 bases separating them. Germline-derived CDR1 and CDR2 are SGDLS and YYNGEE. The CDR3 is CASTVAGLDQETQYF. CDR3 in DNA: TGTGCCAGCACCGTGGCAGGGCTGGACCAAGAGACCCAGTACTTC. Full variable domain (remainder filled in from reference TRBV9 and TRBJ2-5): DSGVTQTPKHLITATGQRVTLRCSPRSGDLSVYWYQQSLDQGLQFLIQYYNGEERAKGNILERFSAQQFPDLHSELNLSSLELGDSALYFCASTVAGLDQETQYFGPGTRLLVL.

This clonotype was picked up a small number of times. The rearrangement joins TRBV4-1 to TRBJ2-1; 8 nucleotides match TRBD2. Germline trimming cut 0 bases from V and 9 bases from J; bases unmatched to any gene: 19. This CDR3 is 19 amino acids long. Per germline, CDR1 MGHRA and CDR2 YSYEKL. CDR3 bases: TGCGCCAGCAGCCAAGACCTTCCTTTGGCGGGAGGAAACTGGGGTGAGCAGTTCTTC. Translated, it gives CASSQDLPLAGGNWGEQFF.

The rearrangement joins TRBV7-9 to TRBJ2-1; D gene ambiguous. Looked up from germline, CDR1 is SEHNR and CDR2 is FQNEAQ (reference sequence). V was clipped by 6 bases and J by 8 bases, with 20 bases between them. The CDR3 runs 15 residues. The DNA for the CDR3 is TGTGCCAGCAGTTTTGGTACATGGGCGATCGATGAGCAGTTCTTC. Amino acid sequence: CASSFGTWAIDEQFF.

Turning to this clonotype: At one of its ends the junction is not consistent with the germline gene, which may arise from a read error. The V gene is TRBV20-1, the J gene TRBJ2-4; D could derive from TRBD1 or TRBD2 (7 bases each). The CDR3 runs 14 residues. The V gene's germline CDR1 is DFQATT and CDR2 SNEGSKA (reference sequence). The CDR3 region is CSAQREGAKHIQYF. CDR3 nucleotides: TGCAGTGCCCAGAGGGAGGGGGCCAAACACATTCAGTACTTC.

The V and J genes are TRBV5-1 and TRBJ2-1, with TRBD1 matching over 9 bases. The J call may not be correct, given that the DNA end is closer to TRBJ2-5. Germline CDR1 and CDR2: SGHRS and YFSETQ. The length of the CDR3 is 16 residues. CDR3 sequence (DNA): TGCGCCAGCAGCGATTATAACAGGGGGCTCGGGGAGACCCAGTACTTC. Its translation is CASSDYNRGLGETQYF.

About this clonotype itself: One junction end disagrees with the germline gene, perhaps due to a read error. V usage is TRBV11-2 and J usage is TRBJ2-1; D gene uncertain. The CDR3 contains 15 residues. Germline assignment: CDR1 SGHAT and CDR2 FQNNGV. In DNA, the CDR3 is TGTGCCAGCAGCAGCGCCTACCAAACCTACAGTGAGCAGTTCTTC. This encodes CASSSAYQTYSEQFF.

Comments on this clonotype: The CDR3 ends on some other residue instead of the conserved phenylalanine or tryptophan, so this is likely a read error. No DNA is shown, since the ends of the CDR3 on it are uncertain; the CDR3 is the one TCRdb lists. V and J are TRBV12-3 or TRBV12-4 and TRBJ2-1. The CDR3 numbers 12 amino acids, ends counted. CDR3 protein: CASSLGRPRLTL.

The chain uses TRBV11-2 and TRBJ2-3; a weak D match, TRBD2 (5 bases). The CDR3 extends over 15 amino acids. Germline V gene lookup returns CDR1 SGHAT and CDR2 FQNNGV. Trimming stripped 1 base from V and 3 bases from J, with 11 bases between. This CDR3 is CASSLGSKRTDTQYF. CDR3 nucleotides: TGTGCCAGCAGCTTAGGGAGTAAGCGGACAGATACGCAGTATTTT.

The genes are TRBV12-3 or TRBV12-4 and TRBJ2-5, with 8 bases matching TRBD2. The V gene end was trimmed by 4 bases and the J gene end by 1 base; junction bases not matched to a gene: 8. This CDR3 is 16 amino acids long. The CDR3 nucleotides read TGTGCCAGCAGTTCCCTCGGACGGGGGGGCCAAGAGACCCAGTACTTC. This encodes CASSSLGRGGQETQYF.